A selection of T cell receptor beta chains follows, all from one sample in a study of PD-1 blockade in classical Hodgkin lymphoma. Libraries were prepared by immunoSEQ multiplex PCR; TCRdb keeps only in-frame clonotypes and omits some of them. The sample contains about 36,000 clones, roughly three quarters of which appear only once. This sample comprised peripheral blood mononuclear cells (PBMCs), obtained before the second cycle of nivolumab. These receptors were collected from a human donor with classical Hodgkin lymphoma. CDR3s include the opening cysteine and the closing phenylalanine or tryptophan.

TRBJ2-2	TRBV7-6	CASSLARATGELFF
TRBJ2-7	TRBV28	CASSLQAPYEQYF
TRBJ1-1	TRBV6-5	CASSYRVSMNTEAFF
TRBJ1-2	TRBV4-2	CASSPGQFYGYTF
TRBJ2-7	TRBV4-1	CASSPGVGQRLDEQYF
TRBJ1-3	TRBV5-1	CASSPDTNSGNTIYF
TRBJ1-1	TRBV10-1	CTRGLGRTTEAFF
TRBJ2-2	TRBV5-1	CASSRIRSANTGELFF
TRBJ1-5	TRBV7-9	CASSPGGNSNQPQHF
TRBJ1-5	TRBV19	CASSILGGREDQPQHF
TRBJ1-5	TRBV27	CASSPGTEVTQPQHF
TRBJ1-2	TRBV10-3	CAISPHGANYGYTF
TRBJ1-2	TRBV6-1	CASIVSGTDNYGYTF
TRBJ2-3	TRBV7-9	CASSFGTGRGSTDTQYF
TRBJ2-7	TRBV18	CASSSRQGYEQYF
TRBJ2-7	TRBV9	CASSVTSGSYEQYF
TRBJ2-5	TRBV7-9	CASSLVSGGSETQYF
TRBJ1-6	TRBV27	CASRGQGSFNSPLHF
TRBJ2-7	TRBV21-1	CASSNLPGLYEQYF
TRBJ2-3	TRBV13	CASSSRLAGSSTDTQYF
TRBJ2-7	TRBV5-4	CASSLDSGGSSYEQYF
TRBJ1-6	TRBV2	CASSEVGRGDGSPLHF
TRBJ1-2	TRBV10-3	CAISGAGSSGYTF
TRBJ2-5	TRBV5-6	CASSLAWKTQYF
TRBJ1-3	TRBV28	CASSPGGRNTIYF
TRBJ1-2	TRBV10-3	CAIRRTGAEGNYGYTF
TRBJ1-5	TRBV28	CASSLLVSYSNQPQHF
TRBJ2-1	TRBV5-1	CASSEYNEQFF
TRBJ2-7	TRBV5-1	CASSVRLAYEQYF
TRBJ1-2	TRBV6-5	CASSYTGVDGYTF
TRBJ1-4	TRBV6-5	CASRPGQGAEKLFF
TRBJ2-2	TRBV4-2	CASSQGGQLAAGELFF
TRBJ2-2	TRBV5-4	CASSRDSGIAGELFF
TRBJ2-5	TRBV6-1	CASSDRDRGLQETQYF
TRBJ2-5	TRBV2	CASSAEQGLGETQYF
TRBJ2-3	TRBV5-1	CASSSYSSGGATDTQYF
TRBJ2-2	TRBV4-3	CASSQDRRQNTGELFF
TRBJ2-7	TRBV28	CASSVAGSQYEQYF
TRBJ1-4	TRBV27	CASTGIGEKLFF
TRBJ2-7	TRBV11-3	CASSRTSGALSHYEQYF
TRBJ1-2	TRBV6-5	CASSPGQALYGYTF
TRBJ1-3	TRBV20-1	CSAQIGNTIYF
TRBJ2-3	TRBV5-1	CASSIGTPGDTQYF
TRBJ1-2	TRBV2	CASSESRQGGYTF
TRBJ2-7	TRBV2	CASGTSGYEQYF
TRBJ1-2	TRBV7-2	CASSLVQGMVGGYTF
TRBJ2-3	TRBV4-2	CASSQDLAGAFLSTDTQYF
TRBJ1-4	TRBV2	CASSGQGSTNEKLFF
TRBJ1-4	TRBV7-2	CASSLVAARGPEKLFF
TRBJ2-5	TRBV27	CASSFRQQETQYF
TRBJ2-1	TRBV4-2	CASSQDIGTYNEQFF
TRBJ1-5	TRBV29-1	CSHIMGMSNQPQHF
TRBJ2-1	TRBV5-4	CASSRTEYNEQFF
TRBJ2-3	TRBV7-3	CASSLRAPQGGTDTQYF
TRBJ2-3	TRBV7-2	CASSGWGSGADTQYF
TRBJ2-7	TRBV18	CASSPTGTDTYEQYF
TRBJ1-5	TRBV18	CASSPDSSNQPQHF
TRBJ2-2	TRBV4-3	CASSQGGTGELFF
TRBJ2-7	TRBV7-2	CASSLVAAYEQYF